This T cell receptor (beta chain) is from a study of identical twins. General study points: Out-of-frame alpha sequences shared by twins were enriched for low generation probability. Reduced insertions were recorded for abundant cord blood beta clonotypes, with no such pattern in memory repertoires.

J gave up 5 bases and V 2 bases, and 8 bases lay outside the gene matches. Germline CDR1 MDHEN, CDR2 SYDVKM. The CDR3 is 16 amino acids. Of note for this clonotype: The antigen remains unidentified. Here the CDR3 omits its conserved ending phenylalanine or tryptophan, so a read error is the likely source.

A single record per CDR3 protein comes from TCRdb applying MiXCR to the 5' RACE reads. The table includes 1,800,000 or so distinct CDR3 sequences, 25% to 35% detected once. The chain uses TRBV28 and TRBJ2-1; TRBD2 matches at 8 bases. The TCR was taken from a newborn girl in good health. Source material: cord blood. The DNA for the CDR3 is TGTGCCAGCAGTTTAGTCCTAGCGGGCACGAACAATGAGCAGTTCGTC. This sequence encodes CASSLVLAGTNNEQFV.